Described below is a single TCR beta chain sequence and its context. Its antigen is not known. The source of the sample is a study of shared clonotypes between healthy human individuals. Findings and limits, study-wide: Several donors showed sharing of about 4.8% of naive CD4 clonotypes.

This CDR3 spans 13 amino acids. The germline V and J ends were trimmed by 3 bases and 5 bases, with 8 bases remaining between them. Germline V gene data show CDR1 as SGHRS and CDR2 as YFSETQ. Data came from immunoSEQ multiplex PCR; TCRdb stores just in-frame clones and leaves some out. This repertoire shows just over 2,000,000 clones, roughly 96% found once; its top ten account for 0.13%. This TCR came from a man aged 18 to 30 in good health. The source material was naive CD4+ T cells sorted from blood. Regarding subset: CD45RA+ positively selected. The chain links TRBV5-1 to TRBJ2-2; D possibly corresponds to TRBD2 (6 bases). The CDR3 bases are TGCGCCAGCAGCTGGGGGGAAACCGGGGAGCTGTTTTTT. It codes for CASSWGETGELFF.